Following are 30 T cell receptor beta chains from one sample sequenced in a study of Ad26.COV2.S vaccination and SARS-CoV-2 variants. Treatment: roughly 19 received Ad26.COV2.S at low or high dose, single or two shots; five or six received placebo; per-sample allocation not given. The study sampled participants on day 63 after the first vaccine or placebo injection. Sequencing used immunoSEQ multiplex PCR; TCRdb keeps in-frame clones, though not all of them. The sample has 380,000 or so clones, roughly four fifths seen once. The source was peripheral blood, collected in a trial of Ad26.COV2.S vaccine versus placebo. The receptors come from a person aged 18-65 years who received the Ad26.COV2.S COVID-19 vaccine or a placebo.

The chain is built from TRBV7-9 and TRBJ2-3; D unclear. The germline CDR1 and CDR2 sequences are SEHNR and FQNEAQ (reference sequence). Trimming shortened V by 5 bases and J by 1 base, and 10 bases separated the two germline ends. CDR3 length: 14 amino acids. The CDR3 coding sequence is TGTGCCAGCAGCCAAGACACCCGCACAGATACGCAGTATTTT. As protein: CASSQDTRTDTQYF.

The V call is TRBV19, the J call TRBJ1-4, with D possibly matching TRBD1 (5 bases). There are 14 residues in the CDR3. Per the germline V gene, CDR1 is LNHDA and CDR2 is SQIVND (reference sequence). The ends were cut back, 5 bases at V and 0 bases at J, with 7 bases in the middle. Written as DNA, the CDR3 is TGTGCCAGTAGTTCCAGGGCAACTAATGAAAAACTGTTTTTT. Translated: CASSSRATNEKLFF. The full variable domain, its missing parts supplied by reference TRBV19 and TRBJ1-4, is DGGITQSPKYLFRKEGQNVTLSCEQNLNHDAMYWYRQDPGQGLRLIYYSQIVNDFQKGDIAEGYSVSREKKESFPLTVTSAQKNPTAFYLCASSSRATNEKLFFGSGTQLSVL.

This sequence joins TRBV5-6 and TRBJ1-1; D is undetermined. Germline CDR1 reads SGHDT; CDR2 reads YYEEEE. Trimming removed 4 bases from V and 4 bases from J, with 17 bases in between. The CDR3 is made up of 15 amino acids. The CDR3 loop reads CASSPRWALSTEAFF. The CDR3 nucleotides read TGTGCCAGCAGCCCCCGATGGGCCCTGAGCACTGAAGCTTTCTTT.

This sequence joins TRBV4-1 and TRBJ2-3; no firm D call. The germline V gene encodes CDR1 MGHRA and CDR2 YSYEKL. The CDR3 totals 13 residues. The V gene lost 0 bases and the J gene lost 6 bases, with 7 bases spanning the gap. CDR3 in amino acids: CASSQDLEDTQYF. CDR3 bases: TGCGCCAGCAGCCAAGATTTGGAGGATACGCAGTATTTT.

The chain has TRBV24-1 and TRBJ2-7; weak D call: TRBD2 (6 bases). Germline CDR1 KGHDR, CDR2 SFDVKD. There are 14 residues in the CDR3. The V gene lost 4 bases and the J gene lost 6 bases, with 15 bases spanning the gap. The CDR3 region has the DNA TGTGCCACCAGTGACTCTGACGCGGGGAGCGAGCAGTACTTC. It encodes CATSDSDAGSEQYF.

The rearrangement joins TRBV4-3 to TRBJ2-6; D possibly corresponds to TRBD1 (5 bases). The V end was cut by 2 bases, the J end by 4 bases, with 9 bases between. This CDR3 is built from 15 residues. Germline V gene sequence: CDR1 LGHNA, CDR2 YSLEER. The DNA of the CDR3 is TGCGCCAGCAGCCAAACAGGAGCCGGGGCCAACGTCCTGACTTTC. This sequence encodes CASSQTGAGANVLTF.

This chain joins TRBV25-1 and TRBJ2-7, with 8 bases that match TRBD1. V lost 5 bases, J lost 3 bases, and 9 bases stayed unmatched. Germline values: CDR1 MGHDK, CDR2 SYGVNS. The CDR3 extends over 15 amino acids. The CDR3 bases are TGTGCCAGCAGTCCCTTCGACAGGGGAAGCTACGAGCAGTACTTC. Amino acid sequence: CASSPFDRGSYEQYF.

The chain is built from TRBV30 and TRBJ2-3; TRBD2 is a possible D gene (5 bases). Trimming stripped 5 bases from V and 9 bases from J, with 18 bases between. The CDR3 consists of 13 residues. CDR1 is GTSNPN and CDR2 is SVGIG in the germline V gene (reference sequence). The CDR3 protein is CAWEGSPQKTQYF. The CDR3 nucleotides are TGTGCCTGGGAGGGAAGTCCACAGAAGACGCAGTATTTT. The complete variable domain, with remaining parts taken from reference TRBV30 and TRBJ2-3, reads SQTIHQWPATLVQPVGSPLSLECTVEGTSNPNLYWYRQAAGRGLQLLFYSVGIGQISSEVPQNLSASRPQDRQFILSSKKLLLSDSGFYLCAWEGSPQKTQYFGPGTRLTVL.

The sample holds one count of this clone. This chain's CDR3 is CASIPERTGELFF. CDR3 sequence (DNA): TGTGCCAGCATCCCAGAGAGGACCGGGGAGCTGTTTTTT. The chain links TRBV2 to TRBJ2-2, with D unclear. This CDR3 region has 13 residues. V lost 7 bases and J 5 bases, leaving 11 bases between the germline ends. The germline CDR1 and CDR2 sequences are SNHLY and FYNNEI.

The chain combines TRBV11-3 with TRBJ2-7, with D perhaps TRBD2 (5 bases). Germline assignment: CDR1 SGHNT and CDR2 YENEEA. V lost 1 base to trimming and J lost 4 bases, with 11 bases between them. This CDR3 has 14 residues. The CDR3 bases are TGTGCCAGCAGCTTAGGCGGGCAGGAGTACGAGCAGTACTTC. Translated, it gives CASSLGGQEYEQYF.

This clone was found once. The chain combines TRBV15 with TRBJ1-1; weak D call: TRBD1 (5 bases). This CDR3 is built from 13 residues. Germline V gene sequence: CDR1 LNHNV, CDR2 YYDKDF (reference sequence). Trimming cost V 8 bases and J 5 bases, with 15 bases left between them. The CDR3 sequence is CATSPGEGTEAFF. The CDR3 DNA is TGTGCCACCTCTCCGGGGGAAGGGACTGAAGCTTTCTTT.

The V and J genes are TRBV9 and TRBJ2-3; D is tentatively TRBD1 or TRBD2 (6 bases each). The CDR3 has 14 amino acids. Germline CDR1 reads SGDLS; CDR2 reads YYNGEE. With 0 bases removed from V and 6 bases from J, the gap between germline ends came to 11 bases. The CDR3, as DNA: TGTGCCAGCAGCGTAGAGGGGGGTAGGGATACGCAGTATTTT. Its protein is CASSVEGGRDTQYF.

V is TRBV18 and J is TRBJ1-1; 9 nucleotides line up with TRBD1. The CDR3 has 16 residues. The junction had 17 bases not matched to a gene; V was cut back by 3 bases and J by 12 bases. CDR1 and CDR2 (germline): KGHSH, LQKENI. CDR3 sequence reads: CASSPGTQGASSGSFF. The CDR3 DNA reads TGTGCCAGCTCACCGGGAACACAGGGGGCGTCGTCTGGGTCTTTCTTT.

CDR3 nucleotides: TGTGCCAGCTCACCTGGAGCAGGGGTCTACGAGCAGTACTTC. This codes for CASSPGAGVYEQYF. The chain combines TRBV18 with TRBJ2-7; tentative D call: TRBD1 (6 bases). Trimming shortened V by 3 bases and J by 3 bases, and 12 bases separated the two germline ends. This CDR3 contains 14 residues. Germline CDR1 is KGHSH and CDR2 is LQKENI.

CDR3 bases: TGTGCCAGCAGCAAACATCGGCAGGGAAGAGGAGAGACCCAGTACTTC. Amino acids: CASSKHRQGRGETQYF. The chain is built from TRBV21-1 and TRBJ2-5; whether TRBD1, the table's D call, matches the DNA was not checked. TRBV21-1 represents a pseudogene. The CDR3 spans 16 residues.

V gene TRBV4-3 combines with J gene TRBJ2-3, with a tentative D call TRBD2 (7 bases). V was trimmed by 0 bases and J by 6 bases, leaving 31 bases between them. Germline V gene data show CDR1 as LGHNA and CDR2 as YSLEER. The CDR3 covers 21 residues. The CDR3 DNA sequence: TGCGCCAGCAGCCAAGATAAGATCGGAGTCGGCGGGGGCCCCGGGACGGATACGCAGTATTTT. Translation: CASSQDKIGVGGGPGTDTQYF.

To note about this clone: The germline gene is not matched at one end of the junction; a read error may be the cause. The chain couples TRBV24-1 to TRBJ2-1, with TRBD2 matching over 10 bases. The CDR3 is 15 residues long. Germline CDR1 and CDR2: KGHDR and SFDVKD. In nucleotides, the CDR3 is TGTGCCACCAGGGATTCTAGCGGGAGAGACAATGAGCAGTTCTTC. It translates to CATRDSSGRDNEQFF.

This chain links TRBV4-2 with TRBJ1-3; possibly TRBD1 for D (5 bases). Trimming took off 2 bases at V and 0 bases at J, with 11 bases between the two ends. The CDR3 covers 16 residues. Looked up from germline, CDR1 is LGHNA and CDR2 is YNFKEQ. CDR3 protein: CASSQSTAYSGNTIYF. CDR3 nucleotide sequence: TGTGCCAGCAGCCAATCGACAGCCTACTCTGGAAACACCATATATTTT.

The chain uses TRBV2 and TRBJ2-7, with 9 bases fitting TRBD2. J lost 2 bases, V lost 2 bases, and 4 bases had no gene match. The CDR3 sequence is 15 residues long. Germline CDR1 reads SNHLY; CDR2 reads FYNNEI. CDR3 region: CASSERERGAYEQYF. CDR3 nucleotides: TGTGCCAGCAGTGAACGGGAGCGGGGGGCCTACGAGCAGTACTTC.

The J gene is TRBJ2-1, the V gene TRBV7-9, with D perhaps matching TRBD2 (6 bases). The CDR3 is made up of 14 amino acids. V shed 4 bases and J shed 2 bases, with 9 bases lying between them. Germline values: CDR1 SEHNR, CDR2 FQNEAQ (reference sequence). The CDR3, as DNA: TGTGCCAGCAGCTCTTCTAGCGCCTACAATGAGCAGTTCTTC. Translated: CASSSSSAYNEQFF. Full variable domain (outside the CDR3, taken from reference TRBV7-9 and TRBJ2-1): DTGVSQNPRHKITKRGQNVTFRCDPISEHNRLYWYRQTLGQGPEFLTYFQNEAQLEKSRLLSDRFSAERPKGSFSTLEIQRTEQGDSAMYLCASSSSSAYNEQFFGPGTRLTVL.

The rearrangement joins TRBV6-2 or TRBV6-3 to TRBJ1-2; 7 nucleotides line up with TRBD1. Trimming removed 5 bases from V and 4 bases from J; junction bases left unmatched: 4. CDR1 and CDR2 (germline): MNHEY, SVGEGT. The CDR3 contains 13 residues. The CDR3 DNA reads as TGTGCCAGCAGTAAACGGGACAGCTATGGCTACACCTTC. It encodes CASSKRDSYGYTF.

Concerning this clone: Within the sample, other DNA sequences also encode this same CDR3. V is TRBV18 and J is TRBJ2-7, with D uncertain. Germline V lookup: CDR1 KGHSH, CDR2 LQKENI. This CDR3 comprises 11 residues. Trimming left V 2 bases short and J 3 bases short, with 2 bases between. The chain's CDR3 is CASSPGYEQYF. CDR3 nucleotides: TGTGCCAGCTCACCAGGCTACGAGCAGTACTTC.

This chain uses TRBV7-2 with TRBJ2-1, with TRBD2 matching 8 bases. The CDR3 is 14 residues long. The germline gives CDR1 SGHTA, CDR2 FQGNSA. The V segment lost 0 bases and the J segment 8 bases; nucleotides outside the gene matches: 3. The CDR3 DNA follows: TGTGCCAGCAGCTTAGCACGGCGGGGGGATGAGCAGTTCTTC. This codes for CASSLARRGDEQFF.

The chain uses TRBV19 and TRBJ1-1, with a tentative D call TRBD1 (5 bases). From germline, CDR1 is LNHDA and CDR2 SQIVND (reference sequence). V shed 9 bases and J shed 11 bases, with 19 bases lying between them. The CDR3 runs 12 residues. This CDR3 is CASSPPGLGAFF. DNA of the CDR3: TGTGCCAGCTCCCCTCCAGGGTTAGGGGCTTTCTTT.

This CDR3 reads CASSGGPGAATNEKLFF. The CDR3 DNA sequence: TGTGCCAGCAGCGGAGGGCCAGGGGCTGCAACTAATGAAAAACTGTTTTTT. The J gene is TRBJ1-4, the V gene TRBV11-3, with D possibly matching TRBD1 (6 bases). This CDR3 comprises 17 residues. V dropped 5 bases and J dropped 0 bases, with 16 bases sitting between them. The V gene's germline CDR1 is SGHNT and CDR2 YENEEA.

This chain joins TRBV6-1 and TRBJ2-3; the D gene is possibly TRBD2 (6 bases). V was pared by 0 bases and J by 6 bases, with 13 bases between. Germline V gene data show CDR1 as MNHNS and CDR2 as SASEGT. The CDR3 is 15 amino acids. The CDR3, as DNA: TGTGCCAGCAGTGAAGCGCCGGGACTGTTGGATACGCAGTATTTT. Amino acid sequence: CASSEAPGLLDTQYF.

The chain combines TRBV11-2 with TRBJ2-2; 13 bases match TRBD2. The CDR3 loop spans 17 amino acids. In germline, CDR1 is SGHAT, CDR2 FQNNGV. V lost 5 bases to trimming and J lost 0 bases; unmatched junction nucleotides: 3. CDR3 coding DNA: TGTGCCAGCAGCGTCGGGACTAGCGGGGCGAACACCGGGGAGCTGTTTTTT. The encoded protein is CASSVGTSGANTGELFF.

Notes on this clone: The sample carries other DNA sequences with the same CDR3. V is TRBV5-1 and J is TRBJ2-2; D gene ambiguous. The V end lost 0 bases, the J end lost 8 bases, and 2 bases lay between the germline ends. This CDR3 has 11 amino acids. CDR1 is SGHRS, CDR2 YFSETQ, per germline. CDR3 sequence: CASSLEGELFF. The CDR3 region has the DNA TGCGCCAGCAGCTTGGAGGGGGAGCTGTTTTTT.

The V call is TRBV12-5, the J call TRBJ1-1; a weak D match, TRBD1 (5 bases). Germline loops: CDR1 LGHNT, CDR2 FRNRAP. The V gene lost 5 bases and the J gene lost 0 bases, with 10 bases spanning the gap. This CDR3 spans 14 amino acids. Here the CDR3 DNA reads TGTGCTAGTGGTGGGGACGGACTGAACACTGAAGCTTTCTTT. It is translated as CASGGDGLNTEAFF. Complete variable domain (other parts from reference TRBV12-5 and TRBJ1-1): DARVTQTPRHKVTEMGQEVTMRCQPILGHNTVFWYRQTMMQGLELLAYFRNRAPLDDSGMPKDRFSAEMPDATLATLKIQPSEPRDSAVYFCASGGDGLNTEAFFGQGTRLTVV.

The chain uses TRBV29-1 and TRBJ2-4, with D possibly TRBD2 on 5 matching bases. The CDR3 has 11 residues. CDR1 SQVTM and CDR2 ANQGSEA come from the germline V gene. V was pared by 5 bases and J by 8 bases, with 10 bases between. The CDR3 sequence is CSVTGYDIQYF. CDR3 coding DNA: TGCAGCGTTACGGGGTATGACATTCAGTACTTC.